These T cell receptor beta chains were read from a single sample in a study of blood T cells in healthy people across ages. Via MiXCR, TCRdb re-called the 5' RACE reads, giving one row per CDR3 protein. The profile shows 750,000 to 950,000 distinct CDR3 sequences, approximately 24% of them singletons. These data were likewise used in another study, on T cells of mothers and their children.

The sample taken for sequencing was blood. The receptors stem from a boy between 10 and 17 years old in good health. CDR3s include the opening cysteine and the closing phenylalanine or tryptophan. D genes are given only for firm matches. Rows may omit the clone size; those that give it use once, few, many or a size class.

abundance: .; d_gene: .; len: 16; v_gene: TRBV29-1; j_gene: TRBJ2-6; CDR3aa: CSVAGRSVSGANVLTF; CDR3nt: TGCAGCGTTGCCGGGCGGAGCGTCTCTGGGGCCAACGTCCTGACTTTC
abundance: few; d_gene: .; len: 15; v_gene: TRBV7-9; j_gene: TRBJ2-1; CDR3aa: CASSDPGTDYNEQFF; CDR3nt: TGTGCCAGCAGCGACCCCGGGACTGACTACAATGAGCAGTTCTTC
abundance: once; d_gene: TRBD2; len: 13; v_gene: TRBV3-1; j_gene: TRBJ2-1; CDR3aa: CASVKRGANEQFF; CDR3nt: TGTGCCAGCGTAAAGCGGGGGGCCAATGAGCAGTTCTTC
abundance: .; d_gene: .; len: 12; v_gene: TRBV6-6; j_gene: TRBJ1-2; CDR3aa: CASGGDFGGYTF; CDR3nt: TGTGCCAGCGGTGGAGACTTCGGGGGCTACACCTTC
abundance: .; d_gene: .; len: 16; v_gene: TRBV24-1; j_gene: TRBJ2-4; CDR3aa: CATSDWIALAKNIQYF; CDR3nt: TGTGCCACCAGTGATTGGATAGCCTTAGCCAAAAACATTCAGTACTTC
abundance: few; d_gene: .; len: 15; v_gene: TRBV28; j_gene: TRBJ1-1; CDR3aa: CASSLRGNLNTEAFF; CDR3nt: TGTGCCAGCAGTTTAAGGGGCAACTTGAACACTGAAGCTTTCTTT
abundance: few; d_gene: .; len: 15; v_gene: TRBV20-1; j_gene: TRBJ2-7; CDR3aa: CSARDQASLGYEQYF; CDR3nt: TGCAGTGCTAGAGATCAGGCTTCCTTAGGTTACGAGCAGTACTTC
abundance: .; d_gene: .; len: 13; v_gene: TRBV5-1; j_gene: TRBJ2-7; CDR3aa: CASGDTSAYEQYF; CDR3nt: TGCGCCAGCGGGGACACCAGCGCCTACGAGCAGTACTTC
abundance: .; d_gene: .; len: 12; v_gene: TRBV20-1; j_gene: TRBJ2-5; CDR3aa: CSASGGKETQYF; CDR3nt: TGCAGTGCTAGTGGGGGCAAAGAGACCCAGTACTTC
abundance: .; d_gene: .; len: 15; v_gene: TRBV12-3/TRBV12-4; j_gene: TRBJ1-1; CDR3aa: CASSRMGWQNTEAFF; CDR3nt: TGTGCCAGCAGTCGTATGGGATGGCAGAACACTGAAGCTTTCTTT
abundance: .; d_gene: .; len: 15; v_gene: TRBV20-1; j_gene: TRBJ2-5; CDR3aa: CSARSRQAAQETQYF; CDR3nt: TGCAGTGCTAGATCTAGACAGGCCGCACAAGAGACCCAGTACTTC
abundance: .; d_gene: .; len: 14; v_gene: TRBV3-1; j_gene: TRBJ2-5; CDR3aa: CASSHAGNQETQYF; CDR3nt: TGTGCCAGCAGCCATGCGGGGAACCAAGAGACCCAGTACTTC
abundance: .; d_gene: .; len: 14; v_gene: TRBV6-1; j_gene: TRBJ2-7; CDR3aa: CASSELGVLAEQYF; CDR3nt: TGTGCCAGCAGTGAATTGGGCGTATTAGCCGAGCAGTACTTC
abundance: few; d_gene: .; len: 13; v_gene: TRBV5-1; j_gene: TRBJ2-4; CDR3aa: CASSPTGKNIQYF; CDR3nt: TGCGCCAGCAGCCCAACAGGAAAAAACATTCAGTACTTC
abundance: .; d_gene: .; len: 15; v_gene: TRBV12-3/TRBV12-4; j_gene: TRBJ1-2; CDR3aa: CASSAWPASDYGYTF; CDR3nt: TGTGCCAGCAGCGCATGGCCGGCCTCGGACTATGGCTACACCTTC
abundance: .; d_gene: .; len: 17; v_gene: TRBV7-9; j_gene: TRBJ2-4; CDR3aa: CASSTTDSIRAKNIQYF; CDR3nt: TGTGCCAGCAGTACGACGGACAGTATACGGGCCAAAAACATTCAGTACTTC
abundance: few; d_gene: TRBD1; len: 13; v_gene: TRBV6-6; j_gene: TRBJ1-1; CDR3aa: CASTGQGETEAFF; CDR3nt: TGTGCCAGCACCGGACAGGGGGAAACTGAAGCTTTCTTT
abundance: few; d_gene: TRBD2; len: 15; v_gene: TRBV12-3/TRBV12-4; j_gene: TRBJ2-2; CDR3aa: CASTKSGGATGELFF; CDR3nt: TGTGCCAGCACCAAAAGCGGGGGGGCCACCGGGGAGCTGTTTTTT
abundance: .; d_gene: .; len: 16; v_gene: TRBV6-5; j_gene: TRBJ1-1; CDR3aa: CASSYSTSGIGTEAFF; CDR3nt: TGTGCCAGCAGTTACTCGACTTCGGGAATCGGCACTGAAGCTTTCTTT